This passage covers 5 T cell receptor beta chains from one sample sequenced in a study of blood T cell repertoires in COVID-19. The data were produced by immunoSEQ multiplex PCR, yet TCRdb's version contains in-frame clones alone and is incomplete. The sample records approximately 29,000 clones, 85% to 90% being singletons. The source material was peripheral blood. Source of these receptors: a man between 65 and 85 years old with active COVID-19.

The chain carries TRBV11-2 and TRBJ2-1; TRBD2 matches at 11 bases. This CDR3 has 17 amino acids. V lost 5 bases to trimming and J lost 2 bases; unmatched junction nucleotides: 8. Germline assignment: CDR1 SGHAT and CDR2 FQNNGV. The DNA of the CDR3 is TGTGCCAGCAGCCAGGCGTCGACTAGCGGGGCCTACAATGAGCAGTTCTTC. Protein: CASSQASTSGAYNEQFF.

The chain uses TRBV29-1 and TRBJ2-1; 10 bases match TRBD2. From germline, CDR1 is SQVTM and CDR2 ANQGSEA. The length of the CDR3 is 18 residues. Trimming removed 3 bases from V and 3 bases from J; junction bases left unmatched: 14. This CDR3 reads CSVESGPSGRFLYNEQFF. The CDR3 nucleotides read TGCAGCGTTGAGTCCGGCCCTAGCGGGAGATTCCTCTACAATGAGCAGTTCTTC.

The rearrangement links TRBV6-1 to TRBJ1-2; no firm D call. Germline CDR1 reads MNHNS; CDR2 reads SASEGT. The ends were cut back, 2 bases at V and 4 bases at J, with 11 bases in the middle. The CDR3 consists of 14 residues. CDR3 sequence (DNA): TGTGCCAGCAGTGAACAAGCTACTGGCTATGGCTACACCTTC. Amino acids: CASSEQATGYGYTF.

This clone was counted once. The chain uses TRBV24-1 and TRBJ1-5; D perhaps matches TRBD1 (5 bases). CDR1 is KGHDR and CDR2 is SFDVKD in the germline V gene. V lost 4 bases, J lost 5 bases, and 14 bases lay in between. CDR3 size: 15 residues. The CDR3 sequence is CATSDPGPGHQPQHF. The CDR3 DNA reads as TGTGCCACCAGTGACCCTGGACCAGGGCATCAGCCCCAGCATTTT.

The chain is built from TRBV18 and TRBJ2-2, with 8 bases that match TRBD1. Germline assignment: CDR1 KGHSH and CDR2 LQKENI. V gave up 3 bases and J gave up 5 bases; unmatched junction bases: 8. The CDR3 covers 16 residues. The CDR3 sequence: CASSPSGQGGTGELFF. The CDR3 nucleotides read TGTGCCAGCTCACCGAGCGGACAGGGAGGAACCGGGGAGCTGTTTTTT.